This T cell receptor (beta chain) was found in a study of blood T cells in healthy people across ages. General study results and limits: What prevented conclusive comparison of naive and antigen-experienced cells was that PBMCs were unsorted.

To note about this clonotype: Its antigen remains unidentified.

CDR1 and CDR2 from the germline V gene are MGHRA and YSYEKL. The CDR3 length is 14 residues. V dropped 1 base and J dropped 12 bases, with 19 bases sitting between them. Using a J-beta primer mix together with a sample-barcoded 5' primer, a second PCR was run for about 7 to 12 cycles. The template-switch adaptor was a 5' adaptor with 12 random nucleotides. It tagged each cDNA molecule. MiXCR, run by TCRdb on the 5' RACE reads, gives a single entry per CDR3 protein. Among around 940,000 distinct CDR3 sequences listed, 45% to 60% were seen once. Donation came from healthy Caucasian individuals in Russia who were aged about 6 to 95. Each sample gave at least 7 million isolated PBMCs.

This chain links TRBV4-1 with TRBJ2-7, with D possibly matching TRBD2 (5 bases). The sample comprised blood. The clonotype originates from a woman aged 60 to 75 in good health. DNA for the CDR3: TGCGCCAGCAGCCAAGGGTTTAGTCCACGGGGAAGGTACTTC. Protein: CASSQGFSPRGRYF.